The rows below give T cell receptor beta chains drawn from one sample of a study of T cells in Graves' hyperthyroidism and ophthalmopathy. TCRdb itself ran the multiplex PCR reads through MiXCR, one entry per CDR3 protein. The sample comprises about 540,000 distinct CDR3 sequences, 40% to 55% of which are singletons, and 6.5% to 9% rests with the top ten. Sequencing was performed on peripheral blood or thyroid tissue (not recorded which). The receptors were sampled from a woman between 18 and 29 years old with Graves' hyperthyroidism. CDR3s include the opening cysteine and the closing phenylalanine or tryptophan. The order of the fields is CDR3 DNA, CDR3 protein, clone size, J gene, V gene, CDR3 length, D gene. The D gene is left open where the match is weak. The listing skips clone size in some rows; elsewhere it reads once, few, many or a size class.

CDR3nt: TGCGCCAGCAGCAACAAGGGCAGGGTTAACACCGGGGAGCTGTTTTTT; CDR3aa: CASSNKGRVNTGELFF; abundance: NA; j_gene: TRBJ2-2; v_gene: TRBV7-9; len: 16; d_gene: NA
CDR3nt: TGTGCCATCCGAAAAGCGGGCACCGGGGAGCTGTTTTTT; CDR3aa: CAIRKAGTGELFF; abundance: NA; j_gene: TRBJ2-2; v_gene: TRBV7-3; len: 13; d_gene: NA
CDR3nt: TGTGCCAGCAGTGGGCCCCCTCCGGGAGGGGGTTACGAGCAGTACTTC; CDR3aa: CASSGPPPGGGYEQYF; abundance: NA; j_gene: TRBJ2-7; v_gene: TRBV2; len: 16; d_gene: TRBD2
CDR3nt: TGTGCCAGCAGCTCGGAACCGGGACAGAACTATGGCTACACCTTC; CDR3aa: CASSSEPGQNYGYTF; abundance: few; j_gene: TRBJ1-2; v_gene: TRBV7-9; len: 15; d_gene: TRBD1
CDR3nt: TGTGCCAGCAGTGAAGCGCGGGGACTTTCCCATAATTCACCCCTCCACTTT; CDR3aa: CASSEARGLSHNSPLHF; abundance: NA; j_gene: TRBJ1-6; v_gene: TRBV25-1; len: 17; d_gene: NA
CDR3nt: TGTGCCAGCAGTTACCGCCCCAGGACTAGCGGAAAACACTCCTACGAGCAGTACTTC; CDR3aa: CASSYRPRTSGKHSYEQYF; abundance: NA; j_gene: TRBJ2-7; v_gene: TRBV6-5; len: 19; d_gene: TRBD2
CDR3nt: TGTGCCAGCAGCCCAGGGGGGAACTATAATTCACCCCTCCACTTT; CDR3aa: CASSPGGNYNSPLHF; abundance: NA; j_gene: TRBJ1-6; v_gene: TRBV7-3; len: 15; d_gene: TRBD1
CDR3nt: TGTGCCAGCCCTAACGCAGGGATGGGGGCCAACGTCCTGACTTTC; CDR3aa: CASPNAGMGANVLTF; abundance: many; j_gene: TRBJ2-6; v_gene: TRBV10-3; len: 15; d_gene: NA
CDR3nt: TGCAGCGTTGAGTCGCCGGAGAACACTGAAGCTTTCTTT; CDR3aa: CSVESPENTEAFF; abundance: many; j_gene: TRBJ1-1; v_gene: TRBV29-1; len: 13; d_gene: NA
CDR3nt: TGTGCCAGCAGTCGCGACAGGGTTATCTATGGCTACACCTTC; CDR3aa: CASSRDRVIYGYTF; abundance: NA; j_gene: TRBJ1-2; v_gene: TRBV25-1; len: 14; d_gene: TRBD1
CDR3nt: TGTGCCAGCAGCTTACGGGACAGAGACCTCTATGGCTACACCTTC; CDR3aa: CASSLRDRDLYGYTF; abundance: NA; j_gene: TRBJ1-2; v_gene: TRBV6-5; len: 15; d_gene: TRBD1
CDR3nt: TGCAGCGTTCTTGAAAGTGGAGTGCCTAACTATGGCTACACCTTC; CDR3aa: CSVLESGVPNYGYTF; abundance: NA; j_gene: TRBJ1-2; v_gene: TRBV29-1; len: 15; d_gene: NA
CDR3nt: TGTGCCAGCAGCTTCCTAGGGGCGGGAAACTCCTACGAGCAGTACTTC; CDR3aa: CASSFLGAGNSYEQYF; abundance: NA; j_gene: TRBJ2-7; v_gene: TRBV7-9; len: 16; d_gene: NA
CDR3nt: TGTGCCAGCAGTGGTCTAGCGGGAGGGGACGAGCAGTACTTC; CDR3aa: CASSGLAGGDEQYF; abundance: many; j_gene: TRBJ2-7; v_gene: TRBV25-1; len: 14; d_gene: TRBD2
CDR3nt: TGCAGCCATCCGGGGCACTATGGCTACACCTTC; CDR3aa: CSHPGHYGYTF; abundance: NA; j_gene: TRBJ1-2; v_gene: TRBV29-1; len: 11; d_gene: NA
CDR3nt: TGTGCCAGCAGCATTGGACAGGGGGCGCAGGGCTACACCTTC; CDR3aa: CASSIGQGAQGYTF; abundance: NA; j_gene: TRBJ1-2; v_gene: TRBV7-2; len: 14; d_gene: TRBD1
CDR3nt: TGTGCCAGCAGCCGCGAGACGGTTTTTGACACTGAAGCTTTCTTT; CDR3aa: CASSRETVFDTEAFF; abundance: NA; j_gene: TRBJ1-1; v_gene: TRBV7-9; len: 15; d_gene: NA
CDR3nt: TGTGCCAGCAGTACCCGACAGGGGGCGAGGGAAAAACTGTTTTTT; CDR3aa: CASSTRQGAREKLFF; abundance: NA; j_gene: TRBJ1-4; v_gene: TRBV6-5; len: 15; d_gene: TRBD1
CDR3nt: TGTGCCACCAGCGTACGGCAGGACACAGATACGCAGTATTTT; CDR3aa: CATSVRQDTDTQYF; abundance: NA; j_gene: TRBJ2-3; v_gene: TRBV15; len: 14; d_gene: NA
CDR3nt: TGTGCCAGCGTTGGGGGACAGGGCGATGGCTACACCTTC; CDR3aa: CASVGGQGDGYTF; abundance: NA; j_gene: TRBJ1-2; v_gene: TRBV25-1; len: 13; d_gene: TRBD1
CDR3nt: TGTGCCAGCAGCTCCCCAACCGGGAATGGCTACACCTTC; CDR3aa: CASSSPTGNGYTF; abundance: many; j_gene: TRBJ1-2; v_gene: TRBV7-2; len: 13; d_gene: NA
CDR3nt: TGTGCCAGCAGCGCCTGGGAGGGGAGCACAGATACGCAGTATTTT; CDR3aa: CASSAWEGSTDTQYF; abundance: NA; j_gene: TRBJ2-3; v_gene: TRBV2; len: 15; d_gene: TRBD2
CDR3nt: TGTGCCAGCAGTCGGACGGTTGGCGAAAAACTGTTTTTT; CDR3aa: CASSRTVGEKLFF; abundance: NA; j_gene: TRBJ1-4; v_gene: TRBV14; len: 13; d_gene: NA